This record concerns one T cell receptor (beta chain) sequence. TCRdb keeps only in-frame clones here, not all; method: immunoSEQ multiplex PCR. The profile shows tens of thousands of clones, less than 99% of them singletons. The data are from a study of technical replicates of blood from a few donors. The V gene's germline CDR1 is MGHRA and CDR2 YSYEKL. Trimming left V 0 bases short and J 4 bases short, with 10 bases between. This CDR3 has 15 amino acids. The TCR sequence derives from a human donor in good health. The rearrangement joins TRBV4-1 to TRBJ1-5; D is possibly TRBD1 (5 bases). Source material: T cells isolated from PBMCs. The CDR3 sequence: CASSQEVRGNQPQHF. In DNA, the CDR3 is TGCGCCAGCAGCCAAGAGGTACGGGGGAATCAGCCCCAGCATTTT.